This TCR beta chain was retrieved from a study of PD-1 blockade in classical Hodgkin lymphoma. Time point defined: newly diagnosed, previously untreated cHL patient sample. The CDR3 has 15 residues. Germline V lookup: CDR1 SGHVS, CDR2 FQNEAQ. Trimming shortened V by 9 bases and J by 0 bases, and 15 bases separated the two germline ends. Generated by immunoSEQ multiplex PCR, the TCRdb table keeps only in-frame clones and is missing some. The sample lists some 70,000 clones, over 90% occurring once. V is TRBV7-8 and J is TRBJ2-1; no firm D call. The sample consisted of peripheral blood mononuclear cells (PBMCs). The source is a human donor with classical Hodgkin lymphoma. CDR3 nucleotide sequence: TGTGCCAGTACCCCATCGGTAGACTCCTACAATGAGCAGTTCTTC. This translates into CASTPSVDSYNEQFF.